A single sample is the source of the 25 T cell receptor beta chains below, sequenced in a study of response to subunit inactivated influenza vaccine. Each CDR3 protein gets one entry after TCRdb re-called the RT-PCR reads with MiXCR. The data contain fewer than 750,000 distinct CDR3 sequences, 12% to 15% of them singletons. Here the sequenced sample was PBMCs from blood, taken roughly 12 days after vaccination. Receptors were obtained from a man aged 45-65 years who received an inactivated influenza vaccine.

This clonotype was counted at least ten times. The J gene is TRBJ2-2, the V gene TRBV29-1; D gene unclear. V lost 7 bases and J lost 6, with 12 bases in between. CDR1 is SQVTM and CDR2 is ANQGSEA in the germline V gene. This CDR3 spans 12 amino acids. The CDR3 region is CSAASASGELFF. For the CDR3, the DNA is TGCAGCGCCGCAAGTGCTTCCGGGGAGCTGTTTTTT.

The CDR3 nucleotides are TGCAGTGCTAGACTTGGCGGGAGCTCCTACAATGAGCAGTTCTTC. This sequence encodes CSARLGGSSYNEQFF. The chain has TRBV20-1 and TRBJ2-1; 7 bases agree with TRBD2. Germline V gene lookup returns CDR1 DFQATT and CDR2 SNEGSKA (reference sequence). This CDR3 is 15 amino acids long. Trimming cost V 2 bases and J 0 bases; bases outside gene matches: 4.

This clonotype was seen more than once but under ten times. The chain couples TRBV6-1 to TRBJ2-1; 9 bases line up with TRBD2. The CDR3 is 14 residues long. V lost 8 bases and J lost 7; bases outside the gene matches: 9. The V gene's germline CDR1 is MNHNS and CDR2 SASEGT. The CDR3 DNA reads as TGTGCCAGCCGGCTAGCGGGGCAGGGTAATGAGCAGTTCTTC. This sequence encodes CASRLAGQGNEQFF.

This clonotype was found a few times. The chain couples TRBV9 to TRBJ2-5, with D possibly matching TRBD1 (6 bases). Trimming left V 4 bases short and J 0 bases short, with 13 bases between. The length of the CDR3 is 15 residues. Per the germline V gene, CDR1 is SGDLS and CDR2 is YYNGEE. This CDR3 reads CASSRGDTHQETQYF. DNA of the CDR3: TGTGCCAGCAGCCGAGGGGACACTCACCAAGAGACCCAGTACTTC.

This clonotype was counted a few times. The chain carries TRBV30 and TRBJ1-5; TRBD1 is a possible D gene (5 bases). Germline loops: CDR1 GTSNPN, CDR2 SVGIG (reference sequence). This CDR3 is built from 12 residues. V dropped 5 bases and J dropped 5 bases, with 10 bases sitting between them. CDR3 loop: CAWGDGYQPQHF. The CDR3 DNA reads TGTGCCTGGGGGGACGGCTATCAGCCCCAGCATTTT. Full variable domain (missing parts from reference TRBV30 and TRBJ1-5): SQTIHQWPATLVQPVGSPLSLECTVEGTSNPNLYWYRQAAGRGLQLLFYSVGIGQISSEVPQNLSASRPQDRQFILSSKKLLLSDSGFYLCAWGDGYQPQHFGDGTRLSIL.

This clonotype turned up a few times. The chain is built from TRBV10-3 and TRBJ2-1; no reliable D call. CDR1 ENHRY and CDR2 SYGVKD come from the germline V gene. CDR3 size: 15 residues. V was pared by 4 bases and J by 0 bases, with 10 bases between. The CDR3 DNA reads TGTGCCATCAGTGGGGGTTCGAGCTCCTACAATGAGCAGTTCTTC. Protein sequence: CAISGGSSSYNEQFF.

V usage is TRBV28 and J usage is TRBJ2-3; TRBD2 matches at 14 bases. The CDR3 runs to 16 residues. Unmatched junction bases numbered 5, after V lost 4 bases and J lost 5 bases. CDR1 MDHEN and CDR2 SYDVKM come from the germline V gene. The CDR3 sequence: CASSSGLAGEKDTQYF. CDR3 bases: TGTGCCAGCAGTTCGGGACTAGCGGGAGAGAAAGATACGCAGTATTTT.

This clonotype was recorded at least ten times. This chain joins TRBV7-9 and TRBJ1-1, with D unclear. This CDR3 is 14 amino acids long. CDR1 is SEHNR, CDR2 FQNEAQ, per germline (reference sequence). With 5 bases removed from V and 5 bases from J, the gap between germline ends came to 15 bases. The CDR3 loop reads CASSLPGPGTEAFF. CDR3 DNA: TGTGCCAGCAGCCTACCCGGACCGGGAACTGAAGCTTTCTTT.

The chain uses TRBV24-1 and TRBJ1-1; 7 bases agree with TRBD1. The length of the CDR3 is 14 residues. Looked up from germline, CDR1 is KGHDR and CDR2 is SFDVKD. After removal of 7 bases from V and 1 base from J, the junction contained 5 bases not matched to a gene. The CDR3 sequence: CATSSGTENTEAFF. CDR3 nucleotides: TGTGCCACCAGCTCCGGGACAGAGAACACTGAAGCTTTCTTT.

The gene calls are TRBV12-3 or TRBV12-4 and TRBJ2-7, with D uncertain. The V and J ends lost 6 bases and 3 bases respectively, with 9 bases between them. This CDR3 region has 12 residues. The CDR3 nucleotides read TGTGCCAGCAGCCAACTGAGCTACGAGCAGTACTTC. This gives the protein CASSQLSYEQYF.

This clonotype was seen a handful of times. The genes are TRBV5-1 and TRBJ2-5; a possible D gene is TRBD1 (5 bases). The CDR3 contains 14 residues. In germline, CDR1 is SGHRS, CDR2 YFSETQ. V shed 0 bases and J shed 3 bases, with 9 bases lying between them. The CDR3 DNA reads TGCGCCAGCAGCTTGGGGGGCGTTAAAGAGACCCAGTACTTC. It translates to CASSLGGVKETQYF.

This clonotype was observed a few times. The V call is TRBV29-1, the J call TRBJ2-7; 10 bases are a match to TRBD1. With V trimmed by 7 bases and J by 6 bases, 12 bases remained unmatched. The CDR3 contains 14 residues. The germline CDR1 and CDR2 sequences are SQVTM and ANQGSEA. Here the CDR3 reads CSAFSGTGDSEQYF. The CDR3 DNA reads as TGCAGCGCTTTCTCCGGGACAGGGGATTCCGAGCAGTACTTC.

The chain joins TRBV19 to TRBJ2-1; D is uncertain. This CDR3 is 16 amino acids long. Per the germline V gene, CDR1 is LNHDA and CDR2 is SQIVND (reference sequence). Between the trimmed V and J ends, which lost 8 bases and 0 bases, there was a span of 17 bases. CDR3 in amino acids: CASPMKQLSSYNEQFF. Here the CDR3 DNA reads TGTGCCAGTCCAATGAAACAGCTTAGCTCCTACAATGAGCAGTTCTTC.

In this sample, this clonotype turned up a few times. This sequence joins TRBV10-3 and TRBJ2-1; 10 bases are a match to TRBD1. Germline V CDR1 and CDR2: ENHRY, SYGVKD. The CDR3 runs to 15 residues. The trim removed 10 bases at V and 4 bases at J, leaving 10 bases unmatched. The CDR3 reads CATLRGTGAYNEQFF. CDR3 sequence (DNA): TGTGCCACCCTTAGGGGGACAGGGGCATACAATGAGCAGTTCTTC.

The J gene is TRBJ2-1, the V gene TRBV4-3; unclear D gene. The CDR3 totals 14 residues. Trimming left V 0 bases short and J 8 bases short, with 11 bases between. Germline CDR1 and CDR2: LGHNA and YSLEER. This CDR3 is CASSQDLSVYEQFF. As DNA, the CDR3 is TGCGCCAGCAGCCAAGATCTGTCCGTCTATGAGCAGTTCTTC.

Only a few counts were recorded for this clonotype. The chain recombines TRBV28 with TRBJ1-4; a possible D gene is TRBD1 (6 bases). The CDR3 covers 15 residues. V lost 2 bases and J lost 9, with 16 bases in between. Germline V lookup: CDR1 MDHEN, CDR2 SYDVKM. CDR3 DNA sequence: TGTGCCAGCAGTTTAAACTCAGGGGCGGCCAAAAAACTGTTTTTT. Amino acids: CASSLNSGAAKKLFF.

The sample holds a few counts of this clonotype. The chain recombines TRBV4-1 with TRBJ2-7, with D possibly TRBD2 on 7 matching bases. This CDR3 spans 15 amino acids. The germline V gene encodes CDR1 MGHRA and CDR2 YSYEKL. The V and J ends lost 1 base and 2 bases respectively, with 12 bases between them. The CDR3 region is CASSQGFGGPYEQYF. The CDR3 nucleotides read TGCGCCAGCAGCCAAGGGTTCGGGGGGCCCTACGAGCAGTACTTC.

This clonotype was found a few times. The CDR3 sequence: CATSSSRTGYNEQFF. CDR3 nucleotide sequence: TGTGCCACCAGCAGCTCCCGGACAGGGTACAATGAGCAGTTCTTC. J is TRBJ2-1 and V is TRBV15; 8 bases are a match to TRBD1. Germline V gene data show CDR1 as LNHNV and CDR2 as YYDKDF (reference sequence). CDR3 length equals 15 residues. Trimming cost V 3 bases and J 4 bases; bases outside gene matches: 5. The entire variable domain, with the rest obtained from reference TRBV15 and TRBJ2-1, is as follows: DAMVIQNPRYQVTQFGKPVTLSCSQTLNHNVMYWYQQKSSQAPKLLFHYYDKDFNNEADTPDNFQSRRPNTSFCFLDIRSPGLGDTAMYLCATSSSRTGYNEQFFGPGTRLTVL.

This clonotype was observed a handful of times. The V and J genes are TRBV11-2 and TRBJ2-2; possible D gene TRBD1, 6 bases. The CDR3 contains 12 residues. The V gene lost 6 bases and the J gene lost 13 bases, with 15 bases spanning the gap. Germline CDR1 SGHAT, CDR2 FQNNGV. The CDR3 nucleotides are TGTGCCAGCAGAACCGGCCCCAGGGGGCTGTTTTTT. Translating gives CASRTGPRGLFF.

CDR3 loop: CATSRGPQGPEAFF. CDR3 nucleotide sequence: TGTGCCACCAGCAGAGGCCCACAGGGGCCTGAAGCTTTCTTT. The chain recombines TRBV15 with TRBJ1-1; 7 nucleotides align to TRBD1. There are 14 residues in the CDR3. Germline V gene data show CDR1 as LNHNV and CDR2 as YYDKDF (reference sequence). After removal of 1 base from V and 6 bases from J, the junction contained 5 bases not matched to a gene.

There are a few counts of this clonotype. The J gene is TRBJ2-3, the V gene TRBV7-2; the D is unclear. Germline CDR1 SGHTA, CDR2 FQGNSA. This CDR3 is 13 amino acids long. The germline V and J ends were trimmed by 3 bases and 3 bases, with 7 bases remaining between them. This chain's CDR3 is CASSLKMTDTQYF. The CDR3 DNA reads TGTGCCAGCAGCTTGAAGATGACAGATACGCAGTATTTT.

The chain uses TRBV7-2 and TRBJ2-3; possible D gene TRBD2, 5 bases. Germline V gene data show CDR1 as SGHTA and CDR2 as FQGNSA. The CDR3 runs to 14 residues. Between the trimmed V and J ends, which lost 5 bases and 2 bases, there was a span of 11 bases. The CDR3 is CASSQRRATDTQYF. CDR3 nucleotides: TGTGCCAGCAGCCAACGGCGGGCCACAGATACGCAGTATTTT.

The V and J genes are TRBV2 and TRBJ2-5, with D perhaps TRBD2 (6 bases). Per the germline V gene, CDR1 is SNHLY and CDR2 is FYNNEI. This CDR3 is built from 14 residues. With 3 bases removed from V and 1 base from J, the gap between germline ends came to 9 bases. CDR3 nucleotide sequence: TGTGCCAGCAGTGACCCTAGCGCCCAAGAGACCCAGTACTTC. Translation: CASSDPSAQETQYF.

V is TRBV25-1 and J is TRBJ2-2; no clear D gene. Germline assignment: CDR1 MGHDK and CDR2 SYGVNS. The V and J ends lost 4 bases and 4 bases respectively, with 10 bases between them. This CDR3 region has 14 residues. The CDR3 DNA is TGTGCCAGCAGTGCCACAGCGACCACCGGGGAGCTGTTTTTT. Protein sequence: CASSATATTGELFF.

This chain connects TRBV4-3 to TRBJ2-3; D not certain. The CDR3 consists of 17 residues. Germline V gene lookup returns CDR1 LGHNA and CDR2 YSLEER. V was pared by 0 bases and J by 0 bases, with 13 bases between. CDR3: CASSQDMAFYSTDTQYF. The CDR3 DNA reads as TGCGCCAGCAGCCAAGATATGGCCTTCTATAGCACAGATACGCAGTATTTT.